This T cell receptor (beta chain) appears in the sequencing data of a study of T cells in women clearing cervical HPV infection. Losses at the gene ends were 5 bases for V and 3 bases for J; bases not matched to a gene: 8. CDR1 SGHRS and CDR2 YFSETQ come from the germline V gene. The CDR3 covers 14 residues. Clones were sequenced by immunoSEQ multiplex PCR, and TCRdb holds only the in-frame ones, with some missing. The sample table sets out under 30,000 clones. Turning to this clone: Read sequence stops 3 residues before the CDR3 end, and the germline J gene provides the missing end.

The gene calls are TRBV5-1 and TRBJ2-7, with TRBD1 matching 7 bases. Sequenced material: blood buffy coat. The receptor comes from a woman between 18 and 75 years old with a cervical HPV16 infection that either progressed to CIN3+ or cleared (not recorded which). CDR3 sequence reads: CASSYPGQNYEQYF. Incomplete CDR3 DNA: TGCGCCAGCAGTTATCCGGGACAGAACTACGAG.